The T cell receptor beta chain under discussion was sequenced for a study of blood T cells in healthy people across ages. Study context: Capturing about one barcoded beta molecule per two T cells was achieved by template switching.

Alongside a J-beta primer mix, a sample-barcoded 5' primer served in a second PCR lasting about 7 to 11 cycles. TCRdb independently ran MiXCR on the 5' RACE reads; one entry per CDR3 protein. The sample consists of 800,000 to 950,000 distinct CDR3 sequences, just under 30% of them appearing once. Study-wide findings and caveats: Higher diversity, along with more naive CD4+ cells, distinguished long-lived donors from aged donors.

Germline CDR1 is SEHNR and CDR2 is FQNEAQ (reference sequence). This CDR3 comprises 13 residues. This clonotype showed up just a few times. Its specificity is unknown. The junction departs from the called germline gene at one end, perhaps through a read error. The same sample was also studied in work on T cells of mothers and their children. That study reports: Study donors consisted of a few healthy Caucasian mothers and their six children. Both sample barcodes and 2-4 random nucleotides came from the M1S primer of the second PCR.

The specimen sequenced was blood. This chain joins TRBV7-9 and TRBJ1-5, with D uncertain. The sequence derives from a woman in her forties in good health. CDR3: CANSLGSNQPQHF. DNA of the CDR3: TGTGCCAACAGCTTAGGGTCCAATCAGCCCCAGCATTTT.